One sample yielded the 23 T cell receptor beta chains listed below, sequenced in a study of Ad26.COV2.S vaccination and SARS-CoV-2 variants. Treatment of the sample: some 19 received Ad26.COV2.S at low or high dose, single or two shots; 5 received placebo; per-sample allocation not given. Sampling was performed 63 days after the first vaccine or placebo injection. The repertoire was sequenced with immunoSEQ multiplex PCR; TCRdb's copy has only in-frame clones and lacks some. The sample contains approximately 300,000 clones, over 80% of which appear only once. The specimen comprised peripheral blood, sampled in a trial of Ad26.COV2.S vaccine versus placebo. The receptors here all came from a person aged 18-60 years who received the Ad26.COV2.S COVID-19 vaccine or a placebo.

The chain joins TRBV5-4 to TRBJ1-4; D gene ambiguous. Germline loops: CDR1 SGHNT, CDR2 YYREEE (reference sequence). V lost 4 bases, J lost 2 bases, and 12 bases lay in between. The CDR3 runs to 15 residues. The CDR3 loop reads CASSTNPRTNEKLFF. In DNA form, the CDR3 reads TGTGCCAGCAGCACCAACCCAAGGACTAATGAAAAACTGTTTTTT.

The CDR3 sequence is CASSLPGALGYTF. As DNA, the CDR3 is TGTGCCAGCAGCCTGCCGGGGGCGCTTGGCTACACCTTC. This chain joins TRBV5-8 and TRBJ1-2, with D maybe TRBD1 (6 bases). Trimming pared 4 bases from V and 7 bases from J, leaving 14 bases between. The CDR3 covers 13 residues. Germline CDR1 reads SGHTS; CDR2 reads YDEGEE.

This clone was recorded once. The rearrangement joins TRBV11-3 to TRBJ2-2; D unclear. With 3 bases removed from V and 4 bases from J, the gap between germline ends came to 6 bases. This CDR3 comprises 13 residues. In germline, CDR1 is SGHNT, CDR2 YENEEA. The CDR3 here is CASSLVVTGELFF. The CDR3 nucleotides are TGTGCCAGCAGCTTGGTGGTCACCGGGGAGCTGTTTTTT.

The CDR3 bases are TGTGCCAGTAGCGAGGGGCCTTCAGGGAATGAGCAGTTCTTC. Protein sequence: CASSEGPSGNEQFF. The rearrangement links TRBV19 to TRBJ2-1, with D perhaps TRBD1 or TRBD2 (5 bases each). Germline loops: CDR1 LNHDA, CDR2 SQIVND (reference sequence). V lost 6 bases, J lost 7 bases, and 16 bases lay in between. This CDR3 comprises 14 residues.

The chain employs TRBV5-4 and TRBJ1-3, with 9 positions matching TRBD1. V lost 3 bases to trimming and J lost 0 bases; unmatched junction nucleotides: 13. Germline values: CDR1 SGHNT, CDR2 YYREEE (reference sequence). The CDR3 sequence is 19 residues long. CDR3: CASSSTTGGPPSSGNTIYF. CDR3 nucleotides: TGTGCCAGCAGCTCAACCACAGGGGGCCCTCCGAGCTCTGGAAACACCATATATTTT.

The genes are TRBV27 and TRBJ1-6; 7 bases agree with TRBD1. The CDR3 is 16 residues long. The germline V gene has CDR1 MNHEY and CDR2 SMNVEV (reference sequence). Unmatched junction bases numbered 8, after V lost 6 bases and J lost 3 bases. CDR3 loop: CASRSGQAIYNSPLHF. The CDR3 DNA is TGTGCCAGCAGGTCCGGACAGGCGATCTATAATTCACCCCTCCACTTT.

This clone showed up just once. The V and J genes are TRBV6-5 and TRBJ1-1; no firm D call. CDR1 MNHEY and CDR2 SVGAGI come from the germline V gene. Deletions cut 6 bases from V and 4 bases from J, with 12 bases between. This CDR3 is 13 amino acids long. The CDR3 sequence is CASSTLPSTEAFF. The CDR3 coding sequence is TGTGCCAGCAGCACCCTCCCGAGCACTGAAGCTTTCTTT.

The chain joins TRBV28 to TRBJ2-4; unclear D gene. Germline CDR1 and CDR2: MDHEN and SYDVKM. The CDR3 spans 15 residues. V was clipped by 6 bases and J by 0 bases, with 12 bases between them. The CDR3 region is CASSLFGIAKNIQYF. The CDR3 nucleotides read TGTGCCAGCAGCCTTTTTGGTATAGCCAAAAACATTCAGTACTTC.

The chain combines TRBV29-1 with TRBJ2-3; D ambiguous. Germline CDR1 is SQVTM and CDR2 is ANQGSEA. The ends were cut back, 5 bases at V and 4 bases at J, with 10 bases in the middle. CDR3 length: 12 amino acids. The CDR3 sequence: CSVFRASDTQYF. CDR3 sequence (DNA): TGCAGCGTTTTCCGGGCGTCAGATACGCAGTATTTT.

This clone has only one observation. The V call is TRBV24-1, the J call TRBJ2-1; 8 positions agree with TRBD2. Germline CDR1 reads KGHDR; CDR2 reads SFDVKD. The CDR3 sequence is 13 residues long. V gave up 3 bases and J gave up 10 bases; unmatched junction bases: 4. CDR3 sequence (DNA): TGTGCCACCAGTGATCCGGGACTAGGGGAGCAGTTCTTC. Translating gives CATSDPGLGEQFF.

The rearrangement uses TRBV12-3 or TRBV12-4 and TRBJ2-7; 11 bases map to TRBD1. This CDR3 comprises 12 residues. Trimming at V came to 7 bases and at J to 7 bases, leaving 3 bases not matched to a gene. The CDR3 here is CASKGQGVEQYF. The CDR3 coding sequence is TGTGCCAGCAAGGGACAGGGGGTAGAGCAGTACTTC.

This clone was detected a few times. V usage is TRBV18 and J usage is TRBJ1-2; 7 bases agree with TRBD1. The CDR3 is 13 amino acids. Per the germline V gene, CDR1 is KGHSH and CDR2 is LQKENI. The ends lost 3 bases at V and 8 bases at J; junction bases unmatched: 6. Written as DNA, the CDR3 is TGTGCCAGCTCACCTTCGGGACAGTTAGGCTACACCTTC. Amino acid sequence: CASSPSGQLGYTF.

The rearrangement joins TRBV19 to TRBJ2-1; D remains ambiguous. From germline, CDR1 is LNHDA and CDR2 SQIVND (reference sequence). This CDR3 comprises 14 residues. Trimming pared 0 bases from V and 6 bases from J, leaving 9 bases between. CDR3 amino acids: CASSIDLLINEQFF. CDR3 bases: TGTGCCAGTAGTATAGATCTCCTCATCAATGAGCAGTTCTTC.

This clone came up a few times. The rearrangement uses TRBV9 and TRBJ2-5, with 8 bases matching TRBD2. This CDR3 contains 15 residues. V lost 4 bases and J lost 1; bases outside the gene matches: 6. Germline V CDR1 and CDR2: SGDLS, YYNGEE. The CDR3 reads CASSPREGGQETQYF. The CDR3 DNA sequence: TGTGCCAGCAGCCCTCGGGAGGGCGGCCAAGAGACCCAGTACTTC. Full variable domain (missing parts from reference TRBV9 and TRBJ2-5): DSGVTQTPKHLITATGQRVTLRCSPRSGDLSVYWYQQSLDQGLQFLIQYYNGEERAKGNILERFSAQQFPDLHSELNLSSLELGDSALYFCASSPREGGQETQYFGPGTRLLVL.

The J gene is TRBJ2-2, the V gene TRBV28; the D gene is possibly TRBD1 (6 bases). This CDR3 comprises 15 residues. With 3 bases removed from V and 2 bases from J, the gap between germline ends came to 10 bases. Per germline, CDR1 MDHEN and CDR2 SYDVKM. The chain's CDR3 is CASSLGAVNTGELFF. The CDR3 nucleotides are TGTGCCAGCAGTTTGGGGGCAGTTAACACCGGGGAGCTGTTTTTT.

The CDR3: CASSTSGGALNEQFF. The CDR3 coding sequence is TGTGCCAGTAGTACTAGCGGGGGGGCTTTAAATGAGCAGTTCTTC. The chain employs TRBV19 and TRBJ2-1; 12 bases align to TRBD2. The CDR3 totals 15 residues. The germline V gene has CDR1 LNHDA and CDR2 SQIVND (reference sequence). Trimming cost V 4 bases and J 7 bases; bases outside gene matches: 5.

The chain recombines TRBV2 with TRBJ2-2; TRBD2 matches at 7 bases. Germline V gene sequence: CDR1 SNHLY, CDR2 FYNNEI. The CDR3 spans 15 residues. With 6 bases clipped from V and 7 bases from J, the junction kept 11 bases outside the gene matches. CDR3 sequence: CASRGTTIQGGELFF. The CDR3 region has the DNA TGTGCCAGCAGGGGGACTACGATTCAGGGCGGGGAGCTGTTTTTT.

The chain's CDR3 is CASSIDRENTEAFF. The DNA for the CDR3 is TGTGCCAGTAGTATAGACCGAGAGAACACTGAAGCTTTCTTT. V usage is TRBV19 and J usage is TRBJ1-1; the D is unclear. The CDR3 covers 14 residues. Deletions cut 0 bases from V and 1 base from J, with 6 bases between. The germline gives CDR1 LNHDA, CDR2 SQIVND (reference sequence). Complete variable domain (other parts from reference TRBV19 and TRBJ1-1): DGGITQSPKYLFRKEGQNVTLSCEQNLNHDAMYWYRQDPGQGLRLIYYSQIVNDFQKGDIAEGYSVSREKKESFPLTVTSAQKNPTAFYLCASSIDRENTEAFFGQGTRLTVV.

This chain connects TRBV4-1 to TRBJ2-7; no clear D. The V gene lost 3 bases and the J gene lost 3 bases, with 9 bases spanning the gap. Germline V gene lookup returns CDR1 MGHRA and CDR2 YSYEKL. This CDR3 is built from 13 residues. The CDR3 reads CASSQEQGYEQYF. CDR3 coding DNA: TGCGCCAGCAGCCAGGAACAAGGCTACGAGCAGTACTTC.

V and J are TRBV5-4 and TRBJ2-3; 8 bases agree with TRBD2. The CDR3 loop spans 14 amino acids. Losses at the gene ends were 4 bases for V and 7 bases for J; bases not matched to a gene: 8. The V gene's germline CDR1 is SGHNT and CDR2 YYREEE (reference sequence). In DNA form, the CDR3 reads TGTGCCAGCAGCCAAGCGGGGGCGGAGAATACGCAGTATTTT. It encodes CASSQAGAENTQYF.

The chain combines TRBV11-2 with TRBJ1-2; TRBD1 is a possible D gene (6 bases). This CDR3 comprises 11 residues. The germline V gene encodes CDR1 SGHAT and CDR2 FQNNGV. V gave up 10 bases and J gave up 8 bases, with 14 bases separating them. The CDR3 here is CATQQGYGYTF. Written as DNA, the CDR3 is TGTGCCACCCAACAGGGTTACGGCTACACCTTC.

This chain uses TRBV6-6 with TRBJ2-7; the match to TRBD1 covers 8 bases. CDR1 and CDR2 (germline): MNHNY, SVGAGI (reference sequence). V lost 2 bases to trimming and J lost 4 bases; unmatched junction nucleotides: 7. The CDR3 contains 15 residues. The CDR3 protein is CASSYPPGQGYEQYF. For the CDR3, the DNA is TGTGCCAGCAGTTACCCACCCGGACAGGGTTACGAGCAGTACTTC.

The CDR3 DNA reads TGCGCCAGCAGCCTGACTAGCGGATCGAATGAGCAGTTCTTC. Residues: CASSLTSGSNEQFF. The chain uses TRBV4-1 and TRBJ2-1; 9 bases align to TRBD2. CDR1 and CDR2 from the germline V gene are MGHRA and YSYEKL. This CDR3 comprises 14 residues. The V gene end was trimmed by 4 bases and the J gene end by 7 bases; junction bases not matched to a gene: 5.